This TCR beta chain is drawn from a study of blood T cell repertoires in COVID-19. Whole-study context: The samples span acute and convalescent COVID-19 from the United States, Italy and Spain. Nucleic acid was either cDNA or gDNA, and it came from T cells, B-cell-depleted T cells, or PBMCs.

In germline, CDR1 is SGHRS, CDR2 YFSETQ. CDR3 length equals 17 residues. V shed 0 bases, J shed 2 bases, and the junction held 11 bases outside the gene matches. In the study's own analysis: Estimation of nucleated cell counts was performed using reference gene primer amplification. The table came from immunoSEQ multiplex PCR; TCRdb's copy has only in-frame clones and leaves some out. The V and J calls and clone size come from that table; D and trimming were worked out from the DNA. The sample has 65,000 to 85,000 clones, around 90% seen once; the top ten hold about 11%. The TCR was taken from a woman aged 18-29 years with acute or convalescent COVID-19. The V and J genes are TRBV5-1 and TRBJ2-7, with TRBD1 matching over 7 bases. The sample comprised peripheral blood. DNA for the CDR3: TGCGCCAGCAGCTTGGAGGGACAGTCAAGATTCCCCTACGAGCAGTACTTC. This encodes CASSLEGQSRFPYEQYF.